These 29 T cell receptor beta chains came from one sample sequenced in a study of T-cell memory formation after mild COVID-19. TCRdb independently ran MiXCR on the 5' RACE reads; one entry per CDR3 protein. The sample has fewer than 600,000 distinct CDR3 sequences; about 20% are singletons. The sequencing sample was made of PBMCs or a T cell subset sorted from them (not recorded which). These receptors all come from an adult woman who had mild COVID-19 (a few samples of this study predate the infection). Cell type and time point are not known.

The chain couples TRBV2 to TRBJ1-3, with D hard to call. Germline values: CDR1 SNHLY, CDR2 FYNNEI. This CDR3 spans 16 amino acids. Between the trimmed V and J ends, which lost 3 bases and 0 bases, there was a span of 12 bases. The CDR3 here is CASSELQTLSGNTIYF. The CDR3 DNA is TGTGCCAGCAGTGAGCTGCAGACCCTCTCTGGAAACACCATATATTTT.

This clonotype has more than one count but fewer than ten. This rearrangement joins TRBV20-1 to TRBJ1-1; D gene uncertain. Germline CDR1 is DFQATT and CDR2 is SNEGSKA (reference sequence). This CDR3 is 13 amino acids long. The V end lost 6 bases, the J end lost 0 bases, and 11 bases lay between the germline ends. CDR3: CSANQHVNTEAFF. As DNA, the CDR3 is TGCAGTGCCAACCAGCACGTGAACACTGAAGCTTTCTTT.

This clonotype appeared a few times. CDR3 DNA: TGTGCCAGCAGCTTAGACGGGAATTGGGGACGCGAGCAGTTCTTC. Translating gives CASSLDGNWGREQFF. The gene calls are TRBV7-8 and TRBJ2-1; D may match TRBD1 or TRBD2 (5 bases each). V gave up 1 base and J gave up 10 bases, with 17 bases separating them. CDR1 and CDR2 (germline): SGHVS, FQNEAQ. The CDR3 totals 15 residues. Together with reference TRBV7-8 and TRBJ2-1, the CDR3 gives the full variable domain: GAGVSQSPRYKVAKRGQDVALRCDPISGHVSLFWYQQALGQGPEFLTYFQNEAQLDKSGLPSDRFFAERPEGSVSTLKIQRTQQEDSAVYLCASSLDGNWGREQFFGPGTRLTVL.

The chain combines TRBV6-6 with TRBJ2-2; D possibly corresponds to TRBD1 (6 bases). The CDR3 consists of 13 residues. Germline assignment: CDR1 MNHNY and CDR2 SVGAGI (reference sequence). The CDR3 spells CAEQGDPTGELFF. CDR3 bases: TGTGCGGAACAGGGCGATCCGACCGGGGAGCTGTTTTTT.

This clonotype has a single count. The chain uses TRBV6-5 and TRBJ1-1, with D perhaps TRBD1 (6 bases). The CDR3 length is 14 residues. V was clipped by 7 bases and J by 1 base, with 13 bases between them. In germline, CDR1 is MNHEY, CDR2 SVGAGI. The CDR3 sequence is CASTANRANTEAFF. The CDR3 nucleotides are TGTGCCAGCACCGCAAACAGGGCGAACACTGAAGCTTTCTTT.

The chain joins TRBV12-3 or TRBV12-4 to TRBJ1-1; 11 nucleotides align to TRBD1. Losses at the gene ends were 4 bases for V and 5 bases for J; bases not matched to a gene: 12. The CDR3 consists of 17 residues. The CDR3 DNA sequence: TGTGCCAGCAGTTCACTAAAAGGACAGGGGGCGCCGACTGAAGCTTTCTTT. Protein sequence: CASSSLKGQGAPTEAFF.

The genes are TRBV24-1 and TRBJ2-7; perhaps D is TRBD1 or TRBD2 (5 bases each). The ends were cut back, 6 bases at V and 5 bases at J, with 16 bases in the middle. The CDR3 has 14 residues. Germline CDR1 KGHDR, CDR2 SFDVKD. The CDR3 protein is CATSTPGGADEQYF. In DNA form, the CDR3 reads TGTGCCACCAGTACTCCTGGGGGAGCGGACGAGCAGTACTTC.

This clonotype was seen only a few times. The chain combines TRBV29-1 with TRBJ2-3; 10 bases map to TRBD2. This CDR3 has 16 amino acids. Germline V lookup: CDR1 SQVTM, CDR2 ANQGSEA. The V gene end was trimmed by 1 base and the J gene end by 5 bases; junction bases not matched to a gene: 9. The CDR3 spells CSVEVPTSGVRDTQYF. The CDR3 DNA reads TGCAGCGTTGAAGTCCCCACTAGCGGGGTAAGAGATACGCAGTATTTT.

V and J are TRBV12-3 or TRBV12-4 and TRBJ2-1, with D perhaps TRBD1 or TRBD2 (6 bases each). The CDR3 covers 15 residues. The V end lost 1 base, the J end lost 3 bases, and 10 bases lay between the germline ends. CDR3 protein: CASSLVGGIYNEQFF. The CDR3 coding sequence is TGTGCCAGCAGTTTAGTGGGGGGCATCTACAATGAGCAGTTCTTC.

A word on this clonotype: Mismatch with germline at one junction end may stem from a read error. The chain carries TRBV2 and TRBJ2-3; D tentatively reads TRBD1 or TRBD2 (5 bases each). The CDR3 is made up of 17 amino acids. Per germline, CDR1 SNHLY and CDR2 FYNNEI. Written as DNA, the CDR3 is TGTGCCAGCACTGAAGGTCCGGGGCAGGGCCTCACAGATACGCAGTATTTT. Translating gives CASTEGPGQGLTDTQYF.

The rearrangement links TRBV6-2 or TRBV6-3 to TRBJ2-1; D possibly corresponds to TRBD2 (6 bases). CDR3 size: 12 residues. The V and J ends lost 2 bases and 15 bases respectively, with 14 bases between them. The V gene's germline CDR1 is MNHEY and CDR2 SVGEGT. The CDR3 nucleotides are TGTGCCAGCAGTTACGGAGGGGTTAATCGGTTCTTC. This codes for CASSYGGVNRFF.

The rearrangement links TRBV7-9 to TRBJ1-2; D might be TRBD1 (6 bases). Germline V gene lookup returns CDR1 SEHNR and CDR2 FQNEAQ (reference sequence). The CDR3 has 13 amino acids. The V and J ends lost 0 bases and 8 bases respectively, with 10 bases between them. This CDR3 reads CASSLAAGDGYTF. CDR3 bases: TGTGCCAGCAGCTTAGCGGCAGGGGACGGCTACACCTTC.

The rearrangement uses TRBV7-3 and TRBJ2-3; D assignment may be TRBD1 or TRBD2 (6 bases each). CDR1 SGHTA and CDR2 FQGTGA come from the germline V gene. Trimming stripped 2 bases from V and 4 bases from J, with 19 bases between. The CDR3 is 17 residues long. The DNA for the CDR3 is TGTGCCAGCAGCTTATTCGGGGGACAACTCCAGGCAGATACGCAGTATTTT. This codes for CASSLFGGQLQADTQYF.

This clonotype was seen a handful of times. The chain links TRBV12-3 or TRBV12-4 to TRBJ2-3, with TRBD2 matching 10 bases. This CDR3 has 18 amino acids. V gave up 3 bases and J gave up 5 bases; unmatched junction bases: 14. The CDR3 sequence: CASSFLVFLAGAVDTQYF. CDR3 in DNA: TGTGCCAGCAGTTTTTTGGTTTTTCTAGCGGGGGCGGTAGATACGCAGTATTTT.

This clonotype was recorded a few times. The rearrangement uses TRBV5-1 and TRBJ1-3; D is perhaps TRBD1 (6 bases). Deletions cut 5 bases from V and 0 bases from J, with 18 bases between. This CDR3 spans 17 amino acids. Germline V gene lookup returns CDR1 SGHRS and CDR2 YFSETQ. The CDR3 loop is CASSRDTMSSSGNTIYF. CDR3 coding DNA: TGCGCCAGCAGTAGGGACACCATGTCTAGCTCTGGAAACACCATATATTTT.

This clonotype was observed a few times. This chain connects TRBV12-5 to TRBJ2-7; 7 positions match TRBD2. The CDR3 consists of 17 residues. Losses at the gene ends were 0 bases for V and 8 bases for J; bases not matched to a gene: 16. The germline V gene encodes CDR1 LGHNT and CDR2 FRNRAP. CDR3 DNA sequence: TGTGCTAGTGGTTTGGTACGGGGGGAGAGGGTTCGGAATCAGCAGTACTTC. Translation gives CASGLVRGERVRNQQYF.

This clonotype was found many times. The chain employs TRBV4-2 and TRBJ1-5; TRBD1 agrees at 8 bases. CDR3 length: 16 residues. V lost 1 base, J lost 2 bases, and 4 bases stayed unmatched. The V gene's germline CDR1 is LGHNA and CDR2 YNFKEQ. CDR3 bases: TGTGCCAGCAGCCAAGCGGTACAGGGGGGCAATCAGCCCCAGCATTTT. Residues: CASSQAVQGGNQPQHF.

The J gene is TRBJ2-7, the V gene TRBV5-4; D may correspond to TRBD1 or TRBD2 (6 bases each). The CDR3 runs to 17 residues. CDR1 is SGHNT, CDR2 YYREEE, per germline (reference sequence). Trimming removed 2 bases from V and 3 bases from J, with 21 bases in between. CDR3 residues: CASSLGGGPASGYEQYF. DNA for the CDR3: TGTGCCAGCAGCTTAGGTGGGGGGCCCGCCTCGGGCTACGAGCAGTACTTC. Supplemented by reference TRBV5-4 and TRBJ2-7, the full variable domain reads ETGVTQSPTHLIKTRGQQVTLRCSSQSGHNTVSWYQQALGQGPQFIFQYYREEENGRGNFPPRFSGLQFPNYSSELNVNALELDDSALYLCASSLGGGPASGYEQYFGPGTRLTVT.

The chain links TRBV20-1 to TRBJ2-1; 12 bases are shared with TRBD2. This CDR3 contains 14 residues. Germline-derived CDR1 and CDR2 are DFQATT and SNEGSKA (reference sequence). Trimming took 6 bases from V and 6 from J; bases not matched to a gene: 6. The CDR3 DNA sequence: TGCAGTGCCCCTCCTAGCGGGGGGGCCAATGAGCAGTTCTTC. Encoded protein: CSAPPSGGANEQFF.

This clonotype has only a few counts. The chain uses TRBV11-3 and TRBJ2-5, with a tentative D call TRBD2 (6 bases). Germline CDR1 reads SGHNT; CDR2 reads YENEEA. CDR3 length equals 15 residues. V lost 1 base and J 7 bases, leaving 16 bases between the germline ends. In DNA form, the CDR3 reads TGTGCCAGCAGCTTAGGCCTTTCTGGGGACTCGACCCAGTACTTC. Its protein is CASSLGLSGDSTQYF.

V and J are TRBV12-3 or TRBV12-4 and TRBJ2-7; 8 nucleotides align to TRBD1. Germline trimming cut 6 bases from V and 1 base from J; bases unmatched to any gene: 8. This CDR3 has 15 residues. CDR3 protein: CASSPRTGSSYEQYF. The CDR3 DNA is TGTGCCAGCAGCCCTAGGACAGGGAGTTCCTACGAGCAGTACTTC.

This clonotype was observed a handful of times. V gene TRBV29-1 combines with J gene TRBJ2-4; D remains unclear. The V end was cut by 2 bases, the J end by 9 bases, with 11 bases between. This CDR3 has 12 residues. The germline V gene encodes CDR1 SQVTM and CDR2 ANQGSEA. CDR3 bases: TGCAGCGTTGAAAGGCAGTCCAGCATTCAGTACTTC. Amino acids: CSVERQSSIQYF.

Only a few counts were recorded for this clonotype. The chain recombines TRBV19 with TRBJ1-5; D is perhaps TRBD1 (5 bases). Per the germline V gene, CDR1 is LNHDA and CDR2 is SQIVND (reference sequence). Trimming cost V 7 bases and J 5 bases, with 12 bases left between them. The CDR3 runs to 13 residues. DNA of the CDR3: TGTGCCAGTAATCGAGACAGCCATCAGCCCCAGCATTTT. Protein product: CASNRDSHQPQHF.

The rearrangement uses TRBV20-1 and TRBJ2-7; no reliable D call. V was cut by 0 bases and J by 9 bases, with 9 bases left in between. The CDR3 extends over 11 amino acids. CDR1 and CDR2 from the germline V gene are DFQATT and SNEGSKA (reference sequence). The CDR3 DNA reads TGCAGTGCTAGAGACGGTGTCCGGCAGTACTTC. Translation gives CSARDGVRQYF.

The V call is TRBV6-1, the J call TRBJ2-7; maybe TRBD2 (6 bases). The V end lost 9 bases, the J end lost 0 bases, and 15 bases lay between the germline ends. The CDR3 has 14 residues. CDR1 is MNHNS, CDR2 SASEGT, per germline. The CDR3 bases are TGTGCCAGTTACCGGGACTCCATCTCCTACGAGCAGTACTTC. As protein: CASYRDSISYEQYF.

In this sample, this clonotype turned up a few times. The chain combines TRBV3-1 with TRBJ2-1; 9 positions match TRBD1. The germline V gene has CDR1 LGHDT and CDR2 YNNKEL (reference sequence). The CDR3 consists of 16 residues. V lost 2 bases, J lost 13 bases, and 15 bases stayed unmatched. The CDR3 protein is CASSQHYNRDRVVQFF. Written as DNA, the CDR3 is TGTGCCAGCAGCCAACATTATAACCGGGACAGGGTTGTTCAGTTCTTC.

The chain carries TRBV24-1 and TRBJ2-7, with TRBD1 matching over 7 bases. The trim removed 4 bases at V and 3 bases at J, leaving 8 bases unmatched. The CDR3 has 15 residues. Germline V gene sequence: CDR1 KGHDR, CDR2 SFDVKD. DNA for the CDR3: TGTGCCACCAGTGACCCGAGACAGGGCAACTACGAGCAGTACTTC. Translated, it gives CATSDPRQGNYEQYF.

V is TRBV16 and J is TRBJ2-3; D uncertain. The CDR3 loop spans 16 amino acids. The germline V gene encodes CDR1 KGHSY and CDR2 FQNENV. Trimming removed 2 bases from V and 5 bases from J, with 17 bases in between. In DNA, the CDR3 is TGTGCCAGCAGCCAAAACCGACCAGTAAAGGGAGATACGCAGTATTTT. It codes for CASSQNRPVKGDTQYF.

This clonotype came up a few times. The V gene is TRBV5-5, the J gene TRBJ1-5; D may be TRBD1 (5 bases). V was clipped by 2 bases and J by 7 bases, with 13 bases between them. CDR1 and CDR2 from the germline V gene are SGHKS and YYEKEE (reference sequence). The CDR3 runs to 14 residues. The CDR3 bases are TGTGCCAGCAGCTTTTGGCAGGGCACGCAGCCCCAGCATTTT. It translates to CASSFWQGTQPQHF.